This T cell receptor beta chain was sequenced during a study of T-cell memory formation after mild COVID-19. Study-wide background: TCR clusters were largely donor specific.

Each CDR3 protein is one row after TCRdb ran MiXCR on the 5' RACE reads. The table lists 180,000 or so distinct CDR3 sequences, under 14% of them singletons. With 3 bases clipped from V and 9 bases from J, the junction kept 10 bases outside the gene matches. This CDR3 has 16 residues. Germline CDR1 is SGHTA and CDR2 is FQGNSA. This clonotype was picked up a small number of times. The chain recombines TRBV7-2 with TRBJ1-6; 8 positions agree with TRBD1. This TCR was recovered from a man between 18 and 35 years old who had mild COVID-19 (a few samples of this study predate the infection). Cell type and time point are not known. Specimen: PBMCs or a T cell subset sorted from them (not recorded which). CDR3 in amino acids: CASSFLGRGQSSPLHF. CDR3 nucleotide sequence: TGTGCCAGCAGCTTTTTAGGCAGGGGGCAAAGTTCACCCCTCCACTTT. Combining the CDR3 with reference TRBV7-2 and TRBJ1-6 gives the whole variable domain GAGVSQSPSNKVTEKGKDVELRCDPISGHTALYWYRQSLGQGLEFLIYFQGNSAPDKSGLPSDRFSAERTGGSVSTLTIQRTQQEDSAVYLCASSFLGRGQSSPLHFGNGTRLTVT.